The entry that follows covers one T cell receptor beta chain sequence. Its antigen is still unknown. The record originates from a study of Ad26.COV2.S vaccination and SARS-CoV-2 variants. Across the study: Ad26.COV2.S shots went into the muscle once or twice, 56 days apart. Study results and caveats: Whether participants received vaccine or placebo, their non-spike TCR breadth was similar. The TCR breadth and depth analyses may have produced an underestimate of total T cell responses.

V shed 0 bases and J shed 10 bases, with 14 bases lying between them. The CDR3 runs to 14 residues. The germline V gene encodes CDR1 SGHRS and CDR2 YFSETQ. TCRdb keeps only in-frame clones here, not all; method: immunoSEQ multiplex PCR. The table lists about 480,000 clones, roughly 89% of them singletons. Described treatment: approximately 18 received Ad26.COV2.S at low or high dose, single or two shots; about 5 received placebo; per-sample allocation not given. All samples were drawn on day 63, counting from the first vaccine or placebo injection. Vaccination employed an Ad26 vector expressing the Wuhan-strain SARS-CoV-2 spike.

This specimen consisted of peripheral blood, obtained in a trial of Ad26.COV2.S vaccine versus placebo. V and J are TRBV5-1 and TRBJ1-5, with D unclear. The receptor was derived from a person between 18 and 60 years old who received the Ad26.COV2.S COVID-19 vaccine or a placebo. The CDR3, as DNA: TGCGCCAGCAGCTTGGAAGGCACCACTGGACCCCAGCATTTT. The encoded protein is CASSLEGTTGPQHF. Full variable domain (remainder filled in from reference TRBV5-1 and TRBJ1-5): KAGVTQTPRYLIKTRGQQVTLSCSPISGHRSVSWYQQTPGQGLQFLFEYFSETQRNKGNFPGRFSGRQFSNSRSEMNVSTLELGDSALYLCASSLEGTTGPQHFGDGTRLSIL.